The T cell receptor beta chain described here comes from a study of blood T cell repertoires in COVID-19. Overall study: Acute-phase and convalescent COVID-19 samples originated in the United States, Italy and Spain.

Sequencing was performed with immunoSEQ multiplex PCR; in TCRdb, only in-frame clones are kept and a portion is missing. The sample comprises around 120,000 clones, 87% of which are singletons, and around 7.7% rests with the top ten. This clone has only one observation. The receptor comes from a human donor in a cohort sampled during active COVID-19. The specimen was peripheral blood.

CDR3 DNA: TGTGCCAGCAGCTTAAAGATCCAGCGGCCCGGGGAGCTGTTTTTT. Its translation is CASSLKIQRPGELFF. This chain joins TRBV7-2 and TRBJ2-2; D may be TRBD2 (5 bases). This CDR3 has 15 residues. Germline values: CDR1 SGHTA, CDR2 FQGNSA. V was clipped by 2 bases and J by 6 bases, with 13 bases between them. The variable domain in full, with the rest retrieved from reference TRBV7-2 and TRBJ2-2, is GAGVSQSPSNKVTEKGKDVELRCDPISGHTALYWYRQSLGQGLEFLIYFQGNSAPDKSGLPSDRFSAERTGGSVSTLTIQRTQQEDSAVYLCASSLKIQRPGELFFGEGSRLTVL.